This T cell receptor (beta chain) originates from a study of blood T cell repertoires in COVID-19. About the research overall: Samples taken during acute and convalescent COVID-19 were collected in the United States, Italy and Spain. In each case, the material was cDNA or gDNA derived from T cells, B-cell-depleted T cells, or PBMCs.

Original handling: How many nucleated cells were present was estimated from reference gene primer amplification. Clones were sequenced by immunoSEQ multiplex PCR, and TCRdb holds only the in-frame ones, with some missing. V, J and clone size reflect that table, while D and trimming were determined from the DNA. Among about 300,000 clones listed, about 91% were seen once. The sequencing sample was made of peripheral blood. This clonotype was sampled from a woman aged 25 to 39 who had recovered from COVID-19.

The CDR3 sequence is CASSQRQGIPEAFF. DNA for the CDR3: TGTGCCAGCAGCCAAAGACAGGGGATCCCTGAAGCTTTCTTT. The chain carries TRBV4-2 and TRBJ1-1; 8 bases fit TRBD1. V shed 2 bases and J 6 bases; nucleotides not matched to a gene: 5. Germline loops: CDR1 LGHNA, CDR2 YNFKEQ. The CDR3 loop spans 14 amino acids.